This TCR beta chain was observed in a study of cytomegalovirus exposure and HLA in healthy donors. Study-wide results and caveats: Reports credit the classifier with highly specific, highly sensitive diagnosis of cytomegalovirus status.

Note on this clone: Its antigen is not known.

Primers included in the PCR were 60 Vbeta and 13 Jbeta primers. Assay used: immunoSEQ multiplex PCR; TCRdb lists only in-frame clones, some missing. Recorded for this sample: some 120,000 clones. Germline V gene sequence: CDR1 MDHEN, CDR2 SYDVKM. The ends were cut back, 5 bases at V and 1 base at J, with 12 bases in the middle. The CDR3 is made up of 15 amino acids. V is TRBV28 and J is TRBJ2-1; D is possibly TRBD2 (5 bases). The specimen sequenced was PBMCs. This sequence originates from a man aged 18 to 30 in good health and CMV-seronegative. DNA of the CDR3: TGTGCCAGCAGTGGAGGTAGGAGGTCCTACAATGAGCAGTTCTTC. It yields the protein CASSGGRRSYNEQFF.